The 25 T cell receptor beta chains below come from one sample, sequenced in a study of blood T cell repertoires in COVID-19 (TCRdb year 2020). Library preparation was by the immunoSEQ multiplex PCR assay. The table comes from immuneACCESS by way of TCRdb, which keeps in-frame sequences with V and J called. Part of the clones is missing from these tables; in studies checked, under half for an unresolved V gene and the rest for unknown reasons. The sample table holds 200,000 to 250,000 clones, of which approximately 86% were seen once. The ten largest account for 14% to 15% of the sample. Sequenced input: PBMCs or T cells enriched from blood (not recorded which). All receptors derive from a woman between 45 and 65 years old with acute COVID-19.

J is TRBJ2-1 and V is TRBV7-2; 7 positions agree with TRBD1. Germline CDR1 SGHTA, CDR2 FQGNSA. The CDR3 length is 15 residues. J was trimmed by 6 bases and V by 0 bases; bases with no gene match: 5. CDR3 region: CASSLATGFANEQFF. CDR3 coding DNA: TGTGCCAGCAGCTTAGCGACAGGGTTTGCCAATGAGCAGTTCTTC.

This chain links TRBV4-1 with TRBJ2-3, with 7 nucleotides matching TRBD2. The trim removed 2 bases at V and 0 bases at J, leaving 5 bases unmatched. CDR3 length equals 16 residues. Per germline, CDR1 MGHRA and CDR2 YSYEKL. The CDR3 here is CASSQPAGRSTDTQYF. CDR3 coding DNA: TGCGCCAGCAGCCAACCAGCGGGGAGGAGCACAGATACGCAGTATTTT.

CDR3 sequence (DNA): TGTGCCACCAGCAGAGGCGACAGGGGAAGCAATCAGCCCCAGCATTTT. This sequence encodes CATSRGDRGSNQPQHF. The J gene is TRBJ1-5, the V gene TRBV15, with 8 bases fitting TRBD1. CDR1 is LNHNV and CDR2 is YYDKDF in the germline V gene (reference sequence). CDR3 size: 16 residues. After removal of 1 base from V and 1 base from J, the junction contained 3 bases not matched to a gene.

The chain uses TRBV30 and TRBJ2-1, with D perhaps TRBD2 (5 bases). Trimming pared 1 base from V and 0 bases from J, leaving 13 bases between. The CDR3 length is 16 residues. CDR1 GTSNPN and CDR2 SVGIG come from the germline V gene (reference sequence). This CDR3 reads CAWSGLASSSYNEQFF. The CDR3 nucleotides are TGTGCCTGGAGTGGCCTAGCCTCCTCCTCCTACAATGAGCAGTTCTTC.

V gene TRBV29-1 combines with J gene TRBJ2-7; 11 nucleotides agree with TRBD2. The ends lost 5 bases at V and 1 base at J; junction bases unmatched: 4. The CDR3 is 14 residues long. CDR1 is SQVTM and CDR2 is ANQGSEA in the germline V gene. CDR3 nucleotides: TGCAGCGTTCGGGGGACTAGCGGATCCTACGAGCAGTACTTC. Translation gives CSVRGTSGSYEQYF.

The chain combines TRBV2 with TRBJ2-7; 7 positions match TRBD1. Losses at the gene ends were 5 bases for V and 2 bases for J; bases not matched to a gene: 6. The CDR3 runs to 14 residues. Germline CDR1 is SNHLY and CDR2 is FYNNEI. CDR3 residues: CASSQGGRTYEQYF. CDR3 sequence (DNA): TGTGCCAGCAGTCAAGGGGGCAGGACCTACGAGCAGTACTTC.

This chain links TRBV30 with TRBJ2-7; D might be TRBD2 (6 bases). Germline V gene lookup returns CDR1 GTSNPN and CDR2 SVGIG (reference sequence). V was cut by 0 bases and J by 0 bases, with 12 bases left in between. CDR3 length: 15 residues. The CDR3 sequence is CAWSVRGLHSYEQYF. CDR3 coding DNA: TGTGCCTGGAGTGTACGGGGACTGCACTCCTACGAGCAGTACTTC.

The chain carries TRBV27 and TRBJ1-5, with D unresolved. V lost 4 bases and J 0 bases, leaving 7 bases between the germline ends. Germline V gives CDR1 MNHEY, CDR2 SMNVEV (reference sequence). This CDR3 has 14 residues. This CDR3 reads CASSYRHSNQPQHF. The DNA of the CDR3 is TGTGCCAGCAGTTACAGACATAGCAATCAGCCCCAGCATTTT.

The rearrangement uses TRBV6-5 and TRBJ2-3; tentative D call: TRBD2 (5 bases). This CDR3 has 14 residues. Per germline, CDR1 MNHEY and CDR2 SVGAGI. V gave up 7 bases and J gave up 2 bases, with 13 bases separating them. CDR3 sequence: CASIPAGSTDTQYF. CDR3 nucleotide sequence: TGTGCCAGCATCCCGGCGGGCTCCACAGATACGCAGTATTTT.

V and J are TRBV6-5 and TRBJ2-5; no reliable D call. CDR1 MNHEY and CDR2 SVGAGI come from the germline V gene. The CDR3 has 13 residues. V was pared by 2 bases and J by 5 bases, with 9 bases between. The DNA of the CDR3 is TGTGCCAGCAGTTACGCAAGCTCGGAGACCCAGTACTTC. This codes for CASSYASSETQYF.

This clone was observed once. The gene calls are TRBV19 and TRBJ2-1; 11 nucleotides align to TRBD2. The CDR3 sequence is 15 residues long. CDR1 is LNHDA and CDR2 is SQIVND in the germline V gene (reference sequence). V shed 5 bases, J shed 3 bases, and the junction held 3 bases outside the gene matches. This CDR3 reads CASSVGLAGYNEQFF. The CDR3 DNA sequence: TGTGCCAGTAGTGTCGGACTAGCGGGCTACAATGAGCAGTTCTTC.

The chain links TRBV28 to TRBJ1-1; D unresolved. There are 12 residues in the CDR3. Germline CDR1 is MDHEN and CDR2 is SYDVKM. The V end lost 5 bases, the J end lost 6 bases, and 10 bases lay between the germline ends. The CDR3 nucleotides are TGTGCCAGCAGTCAACCGGGATCTGAAGCTTTCTTT. Protein product: CASSQPGSEAFF.

V and J are TRBV5-1 and TRBJ2-7; the D gene is possibly TRBD1 (5 bases). V dropped 2 bases and J dropped 0 bases, with 9 bases sitting between them. This CDR3 spans 14 amino acids. Looked up from germline, CDR1 is SGHRS and CDR2 is YFSETQ. The CDR3 here is CASSFAGISYEQYF. CDR3 coding DNA: TGCGCCAGCAGCTTCGCAGGGATCTCCTACGAGCAGTACTTC.

The J gene is TRBJ1-1, the V gene TRBV5-4; D is ambiguous. Trimming pared 0 bases from V and 6 bases from J, leaving 12 bases between. Per germline, CDR1 SGHNT and CDR2 YYREEE (reference sequence). The CDR3 spans 14 residues. The chain's CDR3 is CASSLDSRWAEAFF. The CDR3 nucleotides are TGTGCCAGCAGCTTGGACAGCCGCTGGGCTGAAGCTTTCTTT.

This chain joins TRBV7-2 and TRBJ2-1; TRBD2 matches 10 bases. Germline loops: CDR1 SGHTA, CDR2 FQGNSA. The ends lost 6 bases at V and 9 bases at J; junction bases unmatched: 14. This CDR3 region has 16 residues. This chain's CDR3 is CASRHVSSGSSGEQFF. The CDR3 nucleotides are TGTGCCAGCAGACACGTCTCTAGCGGGAGTTCTGGTGAGCAGTTCTTC.

This clone was observed a single time. The chain has TRBV7-2 and TRBJ1-3; weak D call: TRBD1 (6 bases). Germline V gene sequence: CDR1 SGHTA, CDR2 FQGNSA. The CDR3 is made up of 18 amino acids. Trimming left V 1 base short and J 2 bases short, with 18 bases between. DNA for the CDR3: TGTGCCAGCAGCTTAGTGGCGGCAGGGGATGTCGCTGGAAACACCATATATTTT. Protein sequence: CASSLVAAGDVAGNTIYF.

This clone has only a few counts. This chain uses TRBV21-1 with TRBJ1-5; TRBD1, the D gene given by the table, was not confirmed from the DNA. TRBV21-1 has pseudogene status. The CDR3 extends over 17 amino acids. CDR3 DNA: TGTGCCAGCAGCAAAGTTCAGGGGCAGGCCCCAAATCAGCCCCAGCATTTT. Amino acid sequence: CASSKVQGQAPNQPQHF.

This sequence joins TRBV19 and TRBJ2-2; a weak D match, TRBD2 (5 bases). In germline, CDR1 is LNHDA, CDR2 SQIVND (reference sequence). Deletions cut 1 base from V and 2 bases from J, with 8 bases between. The CDR3 sequence is 15 residues long. CDR3 bases: TGTGCCAGTAGTATAGCAGGACTTAACACCGGGGAGCTGTTTTTT. The encoded protein is CASSIAGLNTGELFF.

The chain is built from TRBV4-1 and TRBJ1-2; D perhaps matches TRBD1 (5 bases). Germline CDR1 reads MGHRA; CDR2 reads YSYEKL. Trimming stripped 3 bases from V and 7 bases from J, with 24 bases between. The CDR3 extends over 17 amino acids. CDR3 protein: CASSQDSRRGSEPGYTF. The CDR3 nucleotides are TGCGCCAGCAGCCAGGACTCAAGGAGGGGCAGCGAACCTGGCTACACCTTC.

V gene TRBV5-4 combines with J gene TRBJ2-5, with D tentatively TRBD1 (6 bases). V dropped 4 bases and J dropped 7 bases, with 23 bases sitting between them. Germline assignment: CDR1 SGHNT and CDR2 YYREEE (reference sequence). This CDR3 is 16 amino acids long. This CDR3 reads CASSDGQPRYRGTQYF. Here the CDR3 DNA reads TGTGCCAGCAGCGACGGACAGCCCCGGTATCGGGGGACCCAGTACTTC.

The chain has TRBV28 and TRBJ2-3; 8 nucleotides align to TRBD1. The CDR3 has 13 amino acids. After removal of 4 bases from V and 14 bases from J, the junction contained 11 bases not matched to a gene. From germline, CDR1 is MDHEN and CDR2 SYDVKM. CDR3 sequence (DNA): TGTGCCAGCAGTTCCCTCCCGGACAGGGCAGGGTATTTT. Its translation: CASSSLPDRAGYF.

V usage is TRBV5-4 and J usage is TRBJ1-4; TRBD1 might be the D (5 bases). This CDR3 is built from 15 residues. Between the trimmed V and J ends, which lost 4 bases and 7 bases, there was a span of 17 bases. Germline lookup yields CDR1 SGHNT and CDR2 YYREEE (reference sequence). The CDR3 bases are TGTGCCAGCAGCGTTCTGGGGGGTATGGGTGAAAAACTGTTTTTT. This encodes CASSVLGGMGEKLFF.

The CDR3 loop is CASSYPAGGGGYTF. DNA of the CDR3: TGCGCCAGCAGCTACCCAGCAGGGGGCGGTGGCTACACCTTC. The genes are TRBV5-1 and TRBJ1-2; 8 bases match TRBD1. J lost 7 bases, V lost 3 bases, and 8 bases had no gene match. The CDR3 is 14 amino acids. Germline CDR1 reads SGHRS; CDR2 reads YFSETQ.

Comments on this clone: Other DNA sequences in the sample encode the same CDR3. The chain carries TRBV3-1 (or the pseudogene TRBV3-2) and TRBJ1-5; TRBD1 matches at 9 bases. The CDR3 contains 16 residues. The trim removed 3 bases at V and 0 bases at J, leaving 3 bases unmatched. Germline V lookup: CDR1 LGHDT, CDR2 YNNKEL (reference sequence). The CDR3 DNA follows: TGTGCCAGCAGCCAGACAGGGGGGTATAGCAATCAGCCCCAGCATTTT. Translating gives CASSQTGGYSNQPQHF.

The chain couples TRBV7-9 to TRBJ2-4, with TRBD1 matching 7 bases. V dropped 1 base and J dropped 1; count of bases not matched to a gene: 1. From germline, CDR1 is SEHNR and CDR2 FQNEAQ (reference sequence). The CDR3 contains 15 residues. DNA for the CDR3: TGTGCCAGCAGCTTAGGACAGGGTGCCAAAAACATTCAGTACTTC. This translates into CASSLGQGAKNIQYF. The full variable domain, in which reference TRBV7-9 and TRBJ2-4 provide the parts outside the CDR3, is DTGVSQNPRHKITKRGQNVTFRCDPISEHNRLYWYRQTLGQGPEFLTYFQNEAQLEKSRLLSDRFSAERPKGSFSTLEIQRTEQGDSAMYLCASSLGQGAKNIQYFGAGTRLSVL.